This T cell receptor beta chain is drawn from a study of shared clonotypes between healthy human individuals. As for the study in general: CD4 naive and memory got three plates each, CD8 naive two, CD8 memory one. Study-wide results and caveats: Across a handful of donors, naive CD4 shared 5% to 6%, naive CD8 approximately 3.5%, memory CD4 less than 2.5%, memory CD8 0.35% to 0.5%.

As concerns this clone: Antigen: not known.

Repertoires were generated with immunoSEQ multiplex PCR, while TCRdb's copy carries only in-frame clones and drops some. The table has 700,000 or so clones, 60% to 80% seen once. The CDR3 is 19 amino acids. Germline CDR1 LNHDA, CDR2 SQIVND (reference sequence). The V end was cut by 5 bases, the J end by 5 bases, with 30 bases between. What was sequenced was memory CD4+ T cells sorted from blood. Subset given: CD45RA-negative fraction. The source is a woman aged 25 to 39 in good health. The gene calls are TRBV19 and TRBJ1-2; D is undetermined. CDR3 sequence: CASSLESSIDRIRNYGYTF. As DNA, the CDR3 is TGTGCCAGTAGTCTCGAAAGTAGTATAGATCGTATACGAAATTATGGCTACACCTTC.